The text below deals with one T cell receptor beta chain. The CDR3 length is 11 residues. Deletions cut 8 bases from V and 8 bases from J, with 15 bases between. Germline V gene data show CDR1 as GTSNPN and CDR2 as SVGIG (reference sequence). This sample is part of a study of CD8+ T cells in alopecia areata. Across the study: Twice a day, 5 to 10 mg of oral tofacitinib was administered to treated patients.

Extraction of RNA preceded its reverse transcription into cDNA, which served as the sequencing template. Some clones are missing from TCRdb's copy, which holds only in-frame ones; the method was immunoSEQ multiplex PCR. The sample includes approximately 150,000 clones, less than 80% of them seen just once. The study team obtained lesional scalp punch biopsies and peripheral blood from alopecia areata patients. This rearrangement joins TRBV30 to TRBJ1-2; D is undetermined. The clonotype comes from a human donor with alopecia areata. The source material was CD8+ T cells sorted from blood, sampled at week 0. The CDR3 region is CAITFSVGYTF. The CDR3 DNA reads as TGTGCCATAACCTTCTCGGTAGGCTACACCTTC.